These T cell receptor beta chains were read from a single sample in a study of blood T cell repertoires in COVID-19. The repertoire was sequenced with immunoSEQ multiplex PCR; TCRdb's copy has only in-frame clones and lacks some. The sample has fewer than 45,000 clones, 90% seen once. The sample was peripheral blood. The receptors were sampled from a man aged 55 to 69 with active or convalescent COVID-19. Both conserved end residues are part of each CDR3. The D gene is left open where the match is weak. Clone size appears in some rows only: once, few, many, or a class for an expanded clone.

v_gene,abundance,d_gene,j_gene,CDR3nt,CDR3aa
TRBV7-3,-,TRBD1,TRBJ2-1,TGTGCCAGCAGCTTGGGACAGGGGAGTAGGCAGTTCTTC,CASSLGQGSRQFF
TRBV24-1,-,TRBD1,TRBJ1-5,TGTGCCACTGCGACAGGGGGCAATCAGCCCCAGCATTTT,CATATGGNQPQHF
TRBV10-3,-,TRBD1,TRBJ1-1,TGTGCCATAGGGACAGGAGATTTTGAAGCTTTCTTT,CAIGTGDFEAFF
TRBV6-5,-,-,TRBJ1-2,TGTGCCAGCAGTTTCTCTGGAGATCTAAACTATGGCTACACCTTC,CASSFSGDLNYGYTF
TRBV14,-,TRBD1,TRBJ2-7,TGTGCCAGCAGCCCGATTCGGGACAGGGCCTACGAGCAGTACTTC,CASSPIRDRAYEQYF
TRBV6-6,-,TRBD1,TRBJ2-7,TGTGCCAGCAGTTTCTCGGGACAGTCCTACGAGCAGTACTTC,CASSFSGQSYEQYF
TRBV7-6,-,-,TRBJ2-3,TGTGCCAGCAGCTTAGGGCAGCGGGGCACAGATACGCAGTATTTT,CASSLGQRGTDTQYF
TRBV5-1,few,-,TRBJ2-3,TGCGCCAGCAGCTTGGAGTCGGGAAAGTCAGATACGCAGTATTTT,CASSLESGKSDTQYF
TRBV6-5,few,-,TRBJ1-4,TGTGCCAGCATGGCGTGGGGGGAGAGGGAAAAACTGTTTTTT,CASMAWGEREKLFF
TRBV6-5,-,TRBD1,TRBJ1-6,TGTGCCAGCAGACCAGGGACAGGGGGCTCACCCCTCCACTTT,CASRPGTGGSPLHF
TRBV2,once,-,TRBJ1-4,TGTGCCAGCAGTGAAGCGGGCCCAACTAATGAAAAACTGTTTTTT,CASSEAGPTNEKLFF
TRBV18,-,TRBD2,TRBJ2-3,TGTGCCAGCTCACCACAAGCGGGAGCTTTCGATACGCAGTATTTT,CASSPQAGAFDTQYF
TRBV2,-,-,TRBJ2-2,TGTGCCAGCAGTGATACAAACCCTAACACCGGGGAGCTGTTTTTT,CASSDTNPNTGELFF
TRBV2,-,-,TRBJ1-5,TGTGCCAGCAGTACAACAGGGACGTATCAGCCCCAGCATTTT,CASSTTGTYQPQHF
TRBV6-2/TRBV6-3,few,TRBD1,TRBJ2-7,TGTGCCAGCAGTTACTCGACAGGGGGGGACGAGCAGTACTTC,CASSYSTGGDEQYF
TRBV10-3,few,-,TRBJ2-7,TGTGCCATCAGTGCTCTAGGCTCCTACGAGCAGTACTTC,CAISALGSYEQYF
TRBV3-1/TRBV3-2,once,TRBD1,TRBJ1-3,TGTGCCACCTCGACAGGGGTCGTTAACACCATATATTTT,CATSTGVVNTIYF
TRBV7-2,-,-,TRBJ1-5,TGTGCCAGCAGCTTAGGGGAGGGTGGCCGCCAGCCCCAGCATTTT,CASSLGEGGRQPQHF
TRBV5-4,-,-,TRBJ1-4,TGTGCCAGCAGCTTGTACGCGGGGGAGAATGAAAAACTGTTTTTT,CASSLYAGENEKLFF
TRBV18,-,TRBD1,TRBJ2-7,TGTGCCAGCTCCTCGACAGGGGGCCCCTACGAGCAGTACTTC,CASSSTGGPYEQYF
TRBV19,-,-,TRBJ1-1,TGTGCCAGTAGTAGACAGGAGAACACTGAAGCTTTCTTT,CASSRQENTEAFF
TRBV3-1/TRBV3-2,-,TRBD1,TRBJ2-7,TGTGCCAGCAGCCAAGGGCAGGGGGCGATCAGCGAGCAGTACTTC,CASSQGQGAISEQYF
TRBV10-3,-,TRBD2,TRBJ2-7,TGTGCCATCAGTGAGTCTAGACTAGCGGGATCCTACGAGCAGTACTTC,CAISESRLAGSYEQYF
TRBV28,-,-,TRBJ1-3,TGTGCCAGCAGTTCACCCGGGGGGACTAGAAACACCATATATTTT,CASSSPGGTRNTIYF
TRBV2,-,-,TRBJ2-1,TGTGCCAGCAGTGGAACTAGCAATGAGCAGTTCTTC,CASSGTSNEQFF
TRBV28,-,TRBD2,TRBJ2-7,TGTGCCAGCAGCTTACCTAGCGGCCTCTACGAGCAGTACTTC,CASSLPSGLYEQYF
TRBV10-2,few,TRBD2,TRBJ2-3,TGCGCCAGCAGTGAGTCGAGGAGGACTATCCTGAGCGGGAGAGACACAGATACGCAGTATTTT,CASSESRRTILSGRDTDTQYF
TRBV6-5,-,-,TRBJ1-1,TGTGCCAGCAGTAGGGGATTGAACACTGAAGCTTTCTTT,CASSRGLNTEAFF
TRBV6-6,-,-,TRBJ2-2,TGTGCCAGCAGAAACACAAGGGAGCTGTTTTTT,CASRNTRELFF
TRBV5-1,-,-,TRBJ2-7,TGCGCCAGCAGCTTGAACAGCCCCTACGAGCAGTACTTC,CASSLNSPYEQYF
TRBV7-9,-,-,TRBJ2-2,TGTGCCAGCAGCTTAATCAGGGGGGACACCGGGGAGCTGTTTTTT,CASSLIRGDTGELFF
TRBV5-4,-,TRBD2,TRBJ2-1,TGTGCCAGCAGCTTAAAAAGCGGGATCTACAATGAGCAGTTCTTC,CASSLKSGIYNEQFF
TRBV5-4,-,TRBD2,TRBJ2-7,TGTGCCAGCAGCCTGGGACTAGCGGATACCTACGAGCAGTACTTC,CASSLGLADTYEQYF
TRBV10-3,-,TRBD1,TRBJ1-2,TGTGCCATCAGTGAACCGACGACAGGGAGAGATGGCTACACCTTC,CAISEPTTGRDGYTF
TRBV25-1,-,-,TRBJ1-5,TGTGCCAGCAGTGAGGGAGGCACCTATCAGCCCCAGCATTTT,CASSEGGTYQPQHF
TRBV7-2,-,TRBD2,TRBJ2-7,TGTGCCAGCAGCCCGAGCCGGGACTACCACGAGCAGTACTTC,CASSPSRDYHEQYF
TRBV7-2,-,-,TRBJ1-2,TGTGCCAGCAGCTTAGTTTTGGGCAGGAACTATGGCTACACCTTC,CASSLVLGRNYGYTF
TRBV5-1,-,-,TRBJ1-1,TGCGCCAGCAGCTTGGCCCCCTGCGGGCAGGCTTTCTTT,CASSLAPCGQAFF
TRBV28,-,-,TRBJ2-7,TGTGCCAGCACTAGTCCCGGACAGACCCCTGGGGAGCAGTACTTC,CASTSPGQTPGEQYF
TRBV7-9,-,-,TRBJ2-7,TGTGCCAGCAGCGAAGGGGGAACTCTCTACGAGCAGTACTTC,CASSEGGTLYEQYF
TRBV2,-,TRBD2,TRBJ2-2,TGTGCCAGCAGTGAACAGGAGACTAGCGGGAGGGCCGGGGAGCTGTTTTTT,CASSEQETSGRAGELFF
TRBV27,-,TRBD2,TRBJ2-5,TGTGCCAGCAGTCCCTCAGCGGGATATGAGACCCAGTACTTC,CASSPSAGYETQYF
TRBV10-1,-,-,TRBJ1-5,TGCGCCAGCAGTGGGGGAGAAAATCAGCCCCAGCATTTT,CASSGGENQPQHF
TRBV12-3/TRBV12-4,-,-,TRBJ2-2,TGTGCCAGCAGTCGACTAAACACCGGGGAGCTGTTTTTT,CASSRLNTGELFF
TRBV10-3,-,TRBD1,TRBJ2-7,TGTGCCATCAGTGAACCCACCGGGACAGGTACCTACGAGCAGTACTTC,CAISEPTGTGTYEQYF
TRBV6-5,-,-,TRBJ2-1,TGTGCCAGCAGTTACTCCCACTACAATGAGCAGTTCTTC,CASSYSHYNEQFF
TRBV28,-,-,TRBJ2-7,TGTGCCAGCAGTTTACCAGGGGGGACTGGGCACGAGCAGTACTTC,CASSLPGGTGHEQYF
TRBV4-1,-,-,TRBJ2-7,TGCGCCAGCAGCCAAGATTGGGGGCAGCCAAACCGGGGGCAGTACTTC,CASSQDWGQPNRGQYF
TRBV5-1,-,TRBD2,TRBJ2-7,TGCGCCAGCAGCCCTCCTAGCGGCTCCTACGAGCAGTACTTC,CASSPPSGSYEQYF
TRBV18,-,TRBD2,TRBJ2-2,TGTGCCAGCTCACCACCCGGGACTAGCAACACCGGGGAGCTGTTTTTT,CASSPPGTSNTGELFF
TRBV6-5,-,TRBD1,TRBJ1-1,TGTGCCAGCAGTTATGAGGGGGCTCGCCTCGTTTTCTTT,CASSYEGARLVFF